What follows describes a single TCR beta chain. What it binds is unknown. This CDR3 region has 13 residues. V was cut by 2 bases and J by 3 bases, with 7 bases left in between. Looked up from germline, CDR1 is SEHNR and CDR2 is FQNEAQ (reference sequence). PCR employed 60 Vbeta and 13 Jbeta primers. TCRdb's copy holds only in-frame clones and misses some; the assay was immunoSEQ multiplex PCR. The top ten clones hold roughly 1.1% of a sample with just under 95,000 clones, about 84% of them seen once. This sample stems from a study of cytomegalovirus exposure and HLA in healthy donors. Study outcomes and limitations: In an earlier analysis, productive rearrangement rates for most beta V segments clustered near 87% or 30%.

This chain joins TRBV7-9 and TRBJ1-1; TRBD1 is a possible D gene (5 bases). Sequenced: PBMCs. This TCR was recovered from a girl aged 2 to 10 in good health and CMV-seropositive. For the CDR3, the DNA is TGTGCCAGCAGCTTACAGGGATACACTGAAGCTTTCTTT. Amino acid sequence: CASSLQGYTEAFF.